What follows are 15 T cell receptor beta chains derived from one specimen sequenced in a study of regulatory T cells in long-lasting Graves disease. Sequencing libraries for TCR beta were prepared with iRepertoire HTBI primers and Arm-PCR of CDR3 regions. TCRdb used MiXCR to reprocess the multiplex PCR reads, holding one entry per CDR3 protein. Of 350,000 to 500,000 distinct CDR3 sequences listed, about a sixth are singletons. The time point here: newly diagnosed GD, antithyroid drugs for less than 3 months. Researchers made the TCR library from RNA that was extracted from PBMCs. Another study also made use of these data, one on T cells in Graves' hyperthyroidism and ophthalmopathy.

The sequences come from peripheral blood mononuclear cells (PBMCs), collected at new diagnosis, from a patient treated with antithyroid drugs. All receptors derive from a woman aged 25 to 39 with Graves disease.

The chain combines TRBV27 with TRBJ1-1; D perhaps matches TRBD1 (5 bases). The germline V and J ends were trimmed by 6 bases and 2 bases, with 13 bases remaining between them. The germline V gene encodes CDR1 MNHEY and CDR2 SMNVEV (reference sequence). The CDR3 loop spans 14 amino acids. CDR3 in DNA: TGTGCCAGCAGATCGGGACTGTTAAACACTGAAGCTTTCTTT. Translated, it gives CASRSGLLNTEAFF.

This chain links TRBV18 with TRBJ2-7; 9 positions agree with TRBD1. J lost 4 bases, V lost 5 bases, and 9 bases had no gene match. The CDR3 totals 15 residues. Germline V gene sequence: CDR1 KGHSH, CDR2 LQKENI. In nucleotides, the CDR3 is TGTGCCAGCTCAGCGTCCGGGACAGGGATTTACGAGCAGTACTTC. This gives the protein CASSASGTGIYEQYF. Full variable domain (outside the CDR3, taken from reference TRBV18 and TRBJ2-7): NAGVMQNPRHLVRRRGQEARLRCSPMKGHSHVYWYRQLPEEGLKFMVYLQKENIIDESGMPKERFSAEFPKEGPSILRIQQVVRGDSAAYFCASSASGTGIYEQYFGPGTRLTVT.

This clonotype was recorded many times. The CDR3 bases are TGTGCCAGCAGTACTAGCGGGAGCTACAATGAGCAGTTCTTC. It is translated as CASSTSGSYNEQFF. V and J are TRBV12-3 or TRBV12-4 and TRBJ2-1; 11 bases fit TRBD2. This CDR3 has 14 amino acids. V was pared by 5 bases and J by 3 bases, with 0 bases of the junction left unmatched.

The chain joins TRBV4-3 to TRBJ1-5; perhaps TRBD1 as D (6 bases). The germline gives CDR1 LGHNA, CDR2 YSLEER. The V end lost 1 base, the J end lost 3 bases, and 10 bases lay between the germline ends. The length of the CDR3 is 15 residues. CDR3 amino acids: CASSQVGGINQPQHF. The CDR3 bases are TGCGCCAGCAGCCAAGTAGGGGGGATCAATCAGCCCCAGCATTTT.

V is TRBV14 and J is TRBJ2-3, with 8 positions matching TRBD2. CDR3 length equals 18 residues. Trimming removed 2 bases from V and 5 bases from J; junction bases left unmatched: 15. Germline V gene sequence: CDR1 SGHDN, CDR2 FVKESK. The CDR3 spells CASSQSLAGLRAQDTQYF. The CDR3 region has the DNA TGTGCCAGCAGCCAAAGCCTAGCGGGTCTCCGGGCTCAAGATACGCAGTATTTT.

Of note for this clonotype: A much larger clone sits a single nucleotide away, making a read error possible. The chain carries TRBV13 and TRBJ2-1; D is ambiguous. Per germline, CDR1 PRHDT and CDR2 FYEKMQ (reference sequence). The CDR3 sequence is 13 residues long. Deletions cut 4 bases from V and 10 bases from J, with 14 bases between. As DNA, the CDR3 is TGTGCCAGCAGCTCCCCCGTCGTTGGGGAGCAGTTCTTC. It encodes CASSSPVVGEQFF.

This clonotype has a count of ten or more. The J gene is TRBJ2-5, the V gene TRBV20-1, with 10 bases fitting TRBD2. CDR1 is DFQATT and CDR2 is SNEGSKA in the germline V gene (reference sequence). The CDR3 covers 15 residues. V was pared by 3 bases and J by 5 bases, with 9 bases of the junction left unmatched. The CDR3 sequence is CSARSSSGSRETQYF. The DNA for the CDR3 is TGCAGTGCTAGGAGCTCTAGCGGGAGTCGGGAGACCCAGTACTTC.

The chain has TRBV29-1 and TRBJ2-1; 7 nucleotides align to TRBD2. The germline V gene has CDR1 SQVTM and CDR2 ANQGSEA. The CDR3 totals 15 residues. V shed 3 bases and J 7 bases; nucleotides not matched to a gene: 12. CDR3 coding DNA: TGCAGCGTTGAGTATTCGGCGGGAGTAACGAATGAGCAGTTCTTC. Its protein is CSVEYSAGVTNEQFF.

This clonotype showed up just a few times. The J gene is TRBJ1-2, the V gene TRBV19; D is unresolved. Trimming stripped 9 bases from V and 1 base from J, with 15 bases between. CDR1 is LNHDA and CDR2 is SQIVND in the germline V gene (reference sequence). The CDR3 extends over 14 amino acids. DNA for the CDR3: TGTGCCAGCCGCTCGCAGGCCTATAACTATGGCTACACCTTC. It translates to CASRSQAYNYGYTF.

In its sample, this clonotype was seen a few times. The chain is built from TRBV11-1 and TRBJ2-3; the match to TRBD2 covers 7 bases. The germline CDR1 and CDR2 sequences are SGHAT and FQDESV (reference sequence). The CDR3 contains 19 residues. V was clipped by 4 bases and J by 0 bases; unmatched bases: 16. For the CDR3, the DNA is TGTGCCAGCAGCTCCCGTAGTCTAGCGGTACCAACTAGCACAGATACGCAGTATTTT. The encoded protein is CASSSRSLAVPTSTDTQYF.

This clonotype was seen at least ten times. This rearrangement joins TRBV6-2 or TRBV6-3 to TRBJ2-7; a possible D gene is TRBD1 (6 bases). CDR3 length equals 11 residues. CDR1 and CDR2 from the germline V gene are MNHEY and SVGEGT. Deletions cut 8 bases from V and 6 bases from J, with 11 bases between. In DNA, the CDR3 is TGTGCCAGCCAAGGACAGTTCGAGCAGTACTTC. Amino acid sequence: CASQGQFEQYF.

The chain has TRBV19 and TRBJ2-2; 9 bases fit TRBD1. The junction had 13 bases not matched to a gene; V was cut back by 6 bases and J by 5 bases. The CDR3 is made up of 17 amino acids. Germline-derived CDR1 and CDR2 are LNHDA and SQIVND (reference sequence). The CDR3 loop is CASSPRDGQGWTGELFF. CDR3 sequence (DNA): TGTGCCAGTAGCCCTAGAGACGGACAGGGGTGGACCGGGGAGCTGTTTTTT. The full variable domain, completed using reference TRBV19 and TRBJ2-2, is DGGITQSPKYLFRKEGQNVTLSCEQNLNHDAMYWYRQDPGQGLRLIYYSQIVNDFQKGDIAEGYSVSREKKESFPLTVTSAQKNPTAFYLCASSPRDGQGWTGELFFGEGSRLTVL.

V and J are TRBV6-1 and TRBJ1-6; D remains ambiguous. Germline values: CDR1 MNHNS, CDR2 SASEGT. This CDR3 is built from 13 residues. V lost 0 bases and J 14 bases, leaving 11 bases between the germline ends. In DNA form, the CDR3 reads TGTGCCAGCAGTGAAGCGCTTCGCTTATCCCTCCACTTT. Protein: CASSEALRLSLHF.

The genes are TRBV7-3 and TRBJ2-7; 7 positions match TRBD1. This CDR3 is 15 amino acids long. Germline CDR1 SGHTA, CDR2 FQGTGA. The V segment lost 3 bases and the J segment 1 base; nucleotides outside the gene matches: 6. The chain's CDR3 is CASSFDREPSYEQYF. The CDR3 DNA reads as TGTGCCAGCAGCTTCGACAGGGAGCCTTCCTACGAGCAGTACTTC.

This clonotype was picked up many times. The genes are TRBV20-1 and TRBJ2-3; weak D call: TRBD2 (5 bases). Germline CDR1 and CDR2: DFQATT and SNEGSKA (reference sequence). V lost 0 bases and J lost 2, with 21 bases in between. The CDR3 length is 18 residues. CDR3 in DNA: TGCAGTGCTAGAGATGTACCCCCCTGGGGAGCGACCACAGATACGCAGTATTTT. Residues: CSARDVPPWGATTDTQYF.